This TCR beta chain comes out of a study of cytomegalovirus exposure and HLA in healthy donors. Overall study results and limits: In vitro confirmation showed three CMV-associated chains to be CMV antigen specific. Accurate predictions that matched the HLA-A and HLA-B alleles of most subjects were reportedly made from TCR beta sequences. A reported reduction in N-insertions relative to the roughly 710-donor mean was seen in an Asian-associated ancestry cluster in a later analysis.

The V and J ends lost 10 bases and 4 bases respectively, with 11 bases between them. The CDR3 covers 12 residues. In germline, CDR1 is LNHDA, CDR2 SQIVND (reference sequence). This clone showed up just once. Its antigen remains unidentified. A multiplex PCR was run with 60 Vbeta primers and 13 Jbeta primers. The assay was immunoSEQ multiplex PCR, and TCRdb's table has in-frame clones only and misses some. The sample records approximately 100,000 clones, over 70% being singletons. The sample was PBMCs. The chain couples TRBV19 to TRBJ1-5; weak D call: TRBD1 (6 bases). This receptor was obtained from a man aged 50 or older in good health and CMV-seronegative. CDR3 residues: CATLGQNQPQHF. The CDR3 region has the DNA TGTGCCACCCTCGGACAGAATCAGCCCCAGCATTTT.